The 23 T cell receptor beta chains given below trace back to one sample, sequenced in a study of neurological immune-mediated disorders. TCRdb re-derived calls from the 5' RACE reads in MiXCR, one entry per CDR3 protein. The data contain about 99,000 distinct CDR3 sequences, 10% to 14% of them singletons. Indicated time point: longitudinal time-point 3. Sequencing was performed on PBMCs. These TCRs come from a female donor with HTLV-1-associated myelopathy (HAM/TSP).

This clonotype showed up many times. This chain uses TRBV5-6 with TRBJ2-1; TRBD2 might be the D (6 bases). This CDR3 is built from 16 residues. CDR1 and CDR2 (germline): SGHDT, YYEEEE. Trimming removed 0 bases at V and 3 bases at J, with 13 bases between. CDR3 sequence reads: CASSLGAGWVYNEQFF. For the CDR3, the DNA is TGTGCCAGCAGCTTGGGCGCGGGGTGGGTCTACAATGAGCAGTTCTTC.

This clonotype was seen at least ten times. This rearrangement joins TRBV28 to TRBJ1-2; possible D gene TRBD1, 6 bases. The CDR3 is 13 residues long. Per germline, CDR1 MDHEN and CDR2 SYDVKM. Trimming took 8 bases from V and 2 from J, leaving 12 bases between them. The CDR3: CASATDRNYGYTF. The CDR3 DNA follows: TGTGCCAGCGCCACCGACAGGAACTATGGCTACACCTTC.

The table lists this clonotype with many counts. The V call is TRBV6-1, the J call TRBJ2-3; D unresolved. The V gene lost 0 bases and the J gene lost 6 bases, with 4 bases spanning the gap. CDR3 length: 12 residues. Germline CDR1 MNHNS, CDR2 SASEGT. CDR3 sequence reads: CASSEAWDTQYF. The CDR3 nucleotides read TGTGCCAGCAGTGAAGCCTGGGATACGCAGTATTTT.

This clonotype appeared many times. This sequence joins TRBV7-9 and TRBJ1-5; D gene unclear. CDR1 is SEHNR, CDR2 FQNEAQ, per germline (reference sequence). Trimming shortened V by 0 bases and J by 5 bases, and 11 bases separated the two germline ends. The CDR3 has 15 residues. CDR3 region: CASSLAIFGDQPQHF. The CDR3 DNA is TGTGCCAGCAGCTTAGCGATTTTTGGTGATCAGCCCCAGCATTTT.

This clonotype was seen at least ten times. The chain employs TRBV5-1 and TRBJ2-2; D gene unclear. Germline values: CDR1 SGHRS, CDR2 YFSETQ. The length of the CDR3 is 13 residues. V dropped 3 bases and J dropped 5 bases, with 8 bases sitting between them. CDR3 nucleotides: TGCGCCAGCAGCTCCGGAATTACCGGGGAGCTGTTTTTT. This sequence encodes CASSSGITGELFF. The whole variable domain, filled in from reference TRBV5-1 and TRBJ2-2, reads KAGVTQTPRYLIKTRGQQVTLSCSPISGHRSVSWYQQTPGQGLQFLFEYFSETQRNKGNFPGRFSGRQFSNSRSEMNVSTLELGDSALYLCASSSGITGELFFGEGSRLTVL.

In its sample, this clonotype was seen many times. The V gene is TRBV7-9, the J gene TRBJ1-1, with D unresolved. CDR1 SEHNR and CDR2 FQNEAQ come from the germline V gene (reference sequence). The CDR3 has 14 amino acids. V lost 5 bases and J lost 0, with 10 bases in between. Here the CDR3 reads CASSETLVNTEAFF. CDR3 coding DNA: TGTGCCAGCAGCGAAACCCTCGTGAACACTGAAGCTTTCTTT.

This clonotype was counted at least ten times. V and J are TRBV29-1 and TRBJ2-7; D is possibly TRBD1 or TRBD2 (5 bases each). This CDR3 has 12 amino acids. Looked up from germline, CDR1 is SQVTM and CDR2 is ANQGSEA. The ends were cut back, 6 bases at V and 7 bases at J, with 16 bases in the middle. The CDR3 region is CSVGPRVVEQYF. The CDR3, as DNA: TGCAGCGTGGGACCTCGGGTGGTAGAGCAGTACTTC.

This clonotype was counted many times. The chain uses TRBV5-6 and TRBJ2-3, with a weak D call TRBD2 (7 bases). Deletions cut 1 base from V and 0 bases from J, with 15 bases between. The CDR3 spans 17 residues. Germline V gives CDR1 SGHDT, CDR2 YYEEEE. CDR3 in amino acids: CASSLWVGGRSTDTQYF. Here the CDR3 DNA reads TGTGCCAGCAGCTTGTGGGTCGGGGGGCGGAGCACAGATACGCAGTATTTT.

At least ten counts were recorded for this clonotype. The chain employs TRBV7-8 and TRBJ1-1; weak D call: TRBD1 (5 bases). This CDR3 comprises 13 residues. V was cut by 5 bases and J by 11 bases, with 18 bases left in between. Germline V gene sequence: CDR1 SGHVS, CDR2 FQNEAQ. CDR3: CASSLGGGRGAFF. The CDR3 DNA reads TGTGCCAGCAGCCTAGGCGGAGGGAGGGGTGCTTTCTTT.

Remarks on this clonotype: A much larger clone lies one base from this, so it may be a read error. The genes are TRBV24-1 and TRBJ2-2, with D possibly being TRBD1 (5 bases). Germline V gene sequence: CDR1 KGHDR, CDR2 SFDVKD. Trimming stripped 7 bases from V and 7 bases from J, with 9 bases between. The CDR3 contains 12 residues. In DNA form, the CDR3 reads TGTGCCACCAGGGACAACCACGGGGAGCTGTTTTTT. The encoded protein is CATRDNHGELFF.

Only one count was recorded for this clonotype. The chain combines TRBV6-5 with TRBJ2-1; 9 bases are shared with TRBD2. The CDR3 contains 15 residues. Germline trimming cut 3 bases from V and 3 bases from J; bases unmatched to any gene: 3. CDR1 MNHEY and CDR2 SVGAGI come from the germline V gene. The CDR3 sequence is CASSYSSGVYNEQFF. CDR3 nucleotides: TGTGCCAGCAGTTATTCTAGCGGGGTCTACAATGAGCAGTTCTTC.

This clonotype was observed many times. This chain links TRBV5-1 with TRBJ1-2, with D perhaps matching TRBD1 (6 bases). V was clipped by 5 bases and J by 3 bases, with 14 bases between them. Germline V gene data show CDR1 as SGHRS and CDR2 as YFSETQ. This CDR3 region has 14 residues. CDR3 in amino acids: CASREQGPDYGYTF. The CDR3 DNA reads TGCGCCAGCAGGGAGCAGGGGCCCGACTATGGCTACACCTTC.

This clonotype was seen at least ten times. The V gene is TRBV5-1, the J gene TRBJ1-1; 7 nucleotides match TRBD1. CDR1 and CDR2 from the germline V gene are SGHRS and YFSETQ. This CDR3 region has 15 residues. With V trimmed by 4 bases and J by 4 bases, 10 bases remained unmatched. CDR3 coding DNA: TGCGCCAGCAGCCCAACGACAGGGCGCGGCACTGAAGCTTTCTTT. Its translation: CASSPTTGRGTEAFF.

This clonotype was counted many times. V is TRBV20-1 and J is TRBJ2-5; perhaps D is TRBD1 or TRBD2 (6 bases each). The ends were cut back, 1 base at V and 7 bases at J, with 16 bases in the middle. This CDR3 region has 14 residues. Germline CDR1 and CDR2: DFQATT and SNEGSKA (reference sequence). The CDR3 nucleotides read TGCAGTGCTAGAGTTCCGGGGGAACAGGGGACCCAGTACTTC. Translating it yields CSARVPGEQGTQYF.

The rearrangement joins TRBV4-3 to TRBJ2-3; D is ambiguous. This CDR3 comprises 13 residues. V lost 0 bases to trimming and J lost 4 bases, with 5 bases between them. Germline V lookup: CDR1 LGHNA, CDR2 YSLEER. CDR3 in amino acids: CASSQEVADTQYF. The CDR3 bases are TGCGCCAGCAGCCAAGAGGTCGCAGATACGCAGTATTTT.

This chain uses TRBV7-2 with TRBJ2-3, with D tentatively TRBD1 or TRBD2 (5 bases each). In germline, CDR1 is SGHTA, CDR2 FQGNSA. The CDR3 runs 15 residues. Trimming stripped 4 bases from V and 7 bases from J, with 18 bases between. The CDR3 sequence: CASSSLGHGGNTQYF. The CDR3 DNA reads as TGTGCCAGCAGCTCACTAGGACACGGTGGGAATACGCAGTATTTT. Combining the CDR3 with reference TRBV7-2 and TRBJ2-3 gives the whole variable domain GAGVSQSPSNKVTEKGKDVELRCDPISGHTALYWYRQSLGQGLEFLIYFQGNSAPDKSGLPSDRFSAERTGGSVSTLTIQRTQQEDSAVYLCASSSLGHGGNTQYFGPGTRLTVL.

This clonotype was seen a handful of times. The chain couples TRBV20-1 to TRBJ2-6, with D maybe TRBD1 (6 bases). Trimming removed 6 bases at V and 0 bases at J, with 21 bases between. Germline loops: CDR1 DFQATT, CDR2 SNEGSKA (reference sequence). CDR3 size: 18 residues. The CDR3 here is CSARPSTGPFSGANVLTF. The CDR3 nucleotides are TGCAGTGCACGCCCCTCAACAGGGCCTTTCTCTGGGGCCAACGTCCTGACTTTC.

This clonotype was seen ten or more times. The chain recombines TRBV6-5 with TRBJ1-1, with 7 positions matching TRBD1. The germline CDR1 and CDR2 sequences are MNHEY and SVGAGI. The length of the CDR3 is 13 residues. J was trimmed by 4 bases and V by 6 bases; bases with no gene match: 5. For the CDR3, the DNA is TGTGCCAGCAGCCGAACAGGGGTCACTGAAGCTTTCTTT. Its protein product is CASSRTGVTEAFF.

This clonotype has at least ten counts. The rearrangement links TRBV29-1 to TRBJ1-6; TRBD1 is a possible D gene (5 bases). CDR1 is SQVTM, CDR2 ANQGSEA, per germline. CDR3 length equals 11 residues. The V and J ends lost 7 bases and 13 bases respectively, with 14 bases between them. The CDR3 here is CSDKTDLPLHF. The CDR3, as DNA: TGCAGCGATAAGACAGACTTGCCCCTCCACTTT.

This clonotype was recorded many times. CDR3 DNA sequence: TGTGCCAGCAGGCGGGGGTTAGGCAGGGATGAGCAGTTCTTC. Residues: CASRRGLGRDEQFF. The chain employs TRBV6-6 and TRBJ2-1; 7 nucleotides align to TRBD2. V was pared by 6 bases and J by 8 bases, with 10 bases of the junction left unmatched. CDR1 is MNHNY, CDR2 SVGAGI, per germline (reference sequence). The CDR3 is 14 residues long.

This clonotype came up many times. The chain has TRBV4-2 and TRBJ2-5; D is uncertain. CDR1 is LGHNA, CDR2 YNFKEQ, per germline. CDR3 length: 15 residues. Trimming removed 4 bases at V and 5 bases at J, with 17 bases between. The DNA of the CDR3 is TGTGCCAGCAGCCCTGGGCCTGTCCCGGAGGAGACCCAGTACTTC. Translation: CASSPGPVPEETQYF.

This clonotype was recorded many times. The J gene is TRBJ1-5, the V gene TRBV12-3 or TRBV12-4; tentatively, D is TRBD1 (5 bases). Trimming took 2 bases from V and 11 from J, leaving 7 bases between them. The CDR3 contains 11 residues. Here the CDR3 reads CASSLSGSQHF. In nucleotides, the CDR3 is TGTGCCAGCAGTTTATCAGGGTCCCAGCATTTT.

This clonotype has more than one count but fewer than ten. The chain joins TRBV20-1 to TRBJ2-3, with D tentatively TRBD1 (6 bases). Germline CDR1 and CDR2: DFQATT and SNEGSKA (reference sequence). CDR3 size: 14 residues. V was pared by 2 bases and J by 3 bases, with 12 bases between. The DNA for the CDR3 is TGCAGTGCTAGACCGACAGGTGGGACAGATACGCAGTATTTT. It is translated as CSARPTGGTDTQYF.